This T cell receptor (beta chain) was captured by sequencing in a study of control samples from healthy donors and cancer patients. Germline V lookup: CDR1 MNHEY, CDR2 SVGAGI. Inclusive of both ends, the CDR3 amounts to 16 amino acids. Generated by immunoSEQ multiplex PCR, the TCRdb table keeps only in-frame clones and is missing some. The data hold 200,000 or so clones, with around 94% observed a single time. On this clone itself: Because the CDR3's place on the DNA is in doubt, the DNA is left out and the CDR3 is given as listed by TCRdb.

The chain has TRBV6-5 and TRBJ1-3; the table calls TRBD1, which could not be checked here. The sequenced sample consisted of blood. The clonotype was recovered from a man aged 50-60 years in good health. This chain's CDR3 is CASSSSTGAPGNTIYF.